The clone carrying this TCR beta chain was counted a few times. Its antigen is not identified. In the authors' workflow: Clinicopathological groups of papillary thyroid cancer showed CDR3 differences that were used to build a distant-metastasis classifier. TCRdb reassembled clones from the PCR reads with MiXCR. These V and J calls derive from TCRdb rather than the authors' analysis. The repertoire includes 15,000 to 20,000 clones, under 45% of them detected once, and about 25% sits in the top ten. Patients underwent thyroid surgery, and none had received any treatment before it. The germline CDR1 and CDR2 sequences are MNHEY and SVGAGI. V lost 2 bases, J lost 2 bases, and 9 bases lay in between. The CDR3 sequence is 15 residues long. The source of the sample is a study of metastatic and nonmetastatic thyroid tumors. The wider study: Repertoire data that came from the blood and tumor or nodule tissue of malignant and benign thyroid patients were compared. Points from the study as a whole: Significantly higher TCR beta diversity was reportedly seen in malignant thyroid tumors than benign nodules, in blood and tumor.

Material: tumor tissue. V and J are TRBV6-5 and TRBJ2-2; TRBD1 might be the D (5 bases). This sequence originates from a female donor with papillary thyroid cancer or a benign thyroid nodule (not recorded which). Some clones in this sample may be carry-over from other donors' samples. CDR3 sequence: CASSYQTENTGELFF. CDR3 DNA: TGTGCCAGCAGTTACCAGACAGAAAACACCGGGGAGCTGTTTTTT.